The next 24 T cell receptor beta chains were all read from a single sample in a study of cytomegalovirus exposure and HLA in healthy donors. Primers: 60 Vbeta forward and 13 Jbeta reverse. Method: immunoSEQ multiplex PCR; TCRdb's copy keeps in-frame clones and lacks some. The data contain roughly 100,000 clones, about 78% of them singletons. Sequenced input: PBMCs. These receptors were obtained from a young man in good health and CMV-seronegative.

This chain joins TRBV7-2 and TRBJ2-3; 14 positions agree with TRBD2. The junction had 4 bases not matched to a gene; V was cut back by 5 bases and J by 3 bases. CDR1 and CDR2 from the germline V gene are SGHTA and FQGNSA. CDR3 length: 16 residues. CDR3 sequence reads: CASSPGLAGGTDTQYF. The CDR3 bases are TGTGCCAGCAGCCCCGGACTAGCGGGAGGTACAGATACGCAGTATTTT.

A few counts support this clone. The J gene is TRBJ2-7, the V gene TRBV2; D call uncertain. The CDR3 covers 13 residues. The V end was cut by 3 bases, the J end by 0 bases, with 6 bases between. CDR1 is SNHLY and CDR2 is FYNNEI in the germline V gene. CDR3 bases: TGTGCCAGCAGTGACCAATCCTCCTACGAGCAGTACTTC. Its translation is CASSDQSSYEQYF.

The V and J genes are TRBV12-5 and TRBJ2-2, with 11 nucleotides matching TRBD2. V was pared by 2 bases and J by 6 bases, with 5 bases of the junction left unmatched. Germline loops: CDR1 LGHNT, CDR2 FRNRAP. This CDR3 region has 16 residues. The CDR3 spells CASGLLAGGPAGELFF. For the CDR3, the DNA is TGTGCTAGTGGTTTGTTAGCGGGAGGGCCGGCCGGGGAGCTGTTTTTT.

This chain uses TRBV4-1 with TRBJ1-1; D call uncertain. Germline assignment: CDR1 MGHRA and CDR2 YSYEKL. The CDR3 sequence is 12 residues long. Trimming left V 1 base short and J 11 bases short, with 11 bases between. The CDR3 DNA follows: TGCGCCAGCAGCCAAGCTGGCGACGGGGCTTTCTTT. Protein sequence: CASSQAGDGAFF.

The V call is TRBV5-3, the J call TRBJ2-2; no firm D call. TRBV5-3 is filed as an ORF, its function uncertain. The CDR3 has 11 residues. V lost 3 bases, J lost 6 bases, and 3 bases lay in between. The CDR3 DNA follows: TGTGCCAGAAGCTCGGCCGGGGAGCTGTTTTTT. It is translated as CARSSAGELFF.

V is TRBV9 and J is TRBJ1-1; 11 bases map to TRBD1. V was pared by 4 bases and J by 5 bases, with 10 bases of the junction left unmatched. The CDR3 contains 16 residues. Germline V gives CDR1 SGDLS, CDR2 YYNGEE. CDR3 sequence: CASSQGQGAVWTEAFF. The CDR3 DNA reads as TGTGCCAGCAGCCAAGGACAGGGGGCAGTATGGACTGAAGCTTTCTTT.

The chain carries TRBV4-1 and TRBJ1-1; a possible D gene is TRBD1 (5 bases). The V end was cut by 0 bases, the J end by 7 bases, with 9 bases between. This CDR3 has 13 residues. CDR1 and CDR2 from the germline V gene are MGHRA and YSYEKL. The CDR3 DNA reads TGCGCCAGCAGCCAAGATAGGGGAGGTGAAGCTTTCTTT. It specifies CASSQDRGGEAFF.

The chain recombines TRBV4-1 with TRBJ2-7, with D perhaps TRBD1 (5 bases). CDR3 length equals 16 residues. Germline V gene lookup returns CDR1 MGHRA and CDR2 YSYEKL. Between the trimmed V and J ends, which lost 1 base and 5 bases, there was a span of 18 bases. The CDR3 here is CASSQGHLAWGDEQYF. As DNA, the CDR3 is TGCGCCAGCAGCCAAGGCCACCTGGCCTGGGGCGACGAGCAGTACTTC.

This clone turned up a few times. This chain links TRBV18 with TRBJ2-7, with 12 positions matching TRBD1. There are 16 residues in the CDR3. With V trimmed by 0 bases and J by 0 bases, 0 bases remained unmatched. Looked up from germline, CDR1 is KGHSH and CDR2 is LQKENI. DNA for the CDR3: TGTGCCAGCTCACCACCGGGACAGGGGGCCTCCTACGAGCAGTACTTC. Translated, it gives CASSPPGQGASYEQYF.

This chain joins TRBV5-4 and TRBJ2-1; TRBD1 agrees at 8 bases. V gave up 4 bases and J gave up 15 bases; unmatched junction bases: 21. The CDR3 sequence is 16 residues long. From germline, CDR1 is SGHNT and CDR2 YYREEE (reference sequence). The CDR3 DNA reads TGTGCCAGCAGCCCGGACAGGGTGAAACCGGGACTCGGCCCGTTCTTC. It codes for CASSPDRVKPGLGPFF.

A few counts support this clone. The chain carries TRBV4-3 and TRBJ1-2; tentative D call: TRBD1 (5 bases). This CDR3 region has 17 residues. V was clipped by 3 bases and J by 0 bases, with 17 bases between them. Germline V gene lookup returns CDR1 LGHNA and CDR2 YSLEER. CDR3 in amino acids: CASSQGGAGPTNYGYTF. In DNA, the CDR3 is TGCGCCAGCAGCCAGGGAGGGGCAGGCCCCACTAACTATGGCTACACCTTC.

Here the CDR3 reads CASRQGEGLYEQYF. The DNA of the CDR3 is TGCGCCAGCAGACAGGGGGAGGGCTTGTACGAGCAGTACTTC. V is TRBV4-1 and J is TRBJ2-7, with a possible D match to TRBD1 (8 bases). The CDR3 consists of 14 residues. Trimming pared 6 bases from V and 4 bases from J, leaving 16 bases between. In germline, CDR1 is MGHRA, CDR2 YSYEKL.

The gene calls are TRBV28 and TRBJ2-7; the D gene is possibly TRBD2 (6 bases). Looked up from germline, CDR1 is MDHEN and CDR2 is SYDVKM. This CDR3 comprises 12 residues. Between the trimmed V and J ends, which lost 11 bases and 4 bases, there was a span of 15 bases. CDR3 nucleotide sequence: TGTGCCGGGGGGACGGGCTCTTACGAGCAGTACTTC. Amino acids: CAGGTGSYEQYF.

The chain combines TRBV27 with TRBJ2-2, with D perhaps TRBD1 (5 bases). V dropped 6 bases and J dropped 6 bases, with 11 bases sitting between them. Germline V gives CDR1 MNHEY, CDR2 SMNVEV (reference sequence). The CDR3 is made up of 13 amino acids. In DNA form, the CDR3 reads TGTGCCAGCAGCCAGACAGAGTCCGGGGAGCTGTTTTTT. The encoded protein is CASSQTESGELFF.

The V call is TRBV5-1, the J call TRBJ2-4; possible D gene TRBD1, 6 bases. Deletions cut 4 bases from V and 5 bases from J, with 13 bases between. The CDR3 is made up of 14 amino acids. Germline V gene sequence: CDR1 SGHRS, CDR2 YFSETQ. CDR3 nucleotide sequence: TGCGCCAGCAGCGCCCGGGACACTCAAAACATTCAGTACTTC. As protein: CASSARDTQNIQYF. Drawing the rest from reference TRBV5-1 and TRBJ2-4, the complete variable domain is KAGVTQTPRYLIKTRGQQVTLSCSPISGHRSVSWYQQTPGQGLQFLFEYFSETQRNKGNFPGRFSGRQFSNSRSEMNVSTLELGDSALYLCASSARDTQNIQYFGAGTRLSVL.

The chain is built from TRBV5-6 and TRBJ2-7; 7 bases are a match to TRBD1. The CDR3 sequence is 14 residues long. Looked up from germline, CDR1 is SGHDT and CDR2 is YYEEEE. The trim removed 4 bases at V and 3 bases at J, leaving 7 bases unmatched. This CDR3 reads CASSGRDRFYEQYF. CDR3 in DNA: TGTGCCAGCAGCGGAAGGGACAGATTCTACGAGCAGTACTTC.

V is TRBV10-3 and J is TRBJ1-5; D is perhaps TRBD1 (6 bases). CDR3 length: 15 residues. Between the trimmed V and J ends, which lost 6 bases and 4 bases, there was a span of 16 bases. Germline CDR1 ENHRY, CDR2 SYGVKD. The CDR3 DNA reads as TGTGCCATCAGAAACGGGACAAGTCAAAATCAGCCCCAGCATTTT. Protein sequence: CAIRNGTSQNQPQHF.

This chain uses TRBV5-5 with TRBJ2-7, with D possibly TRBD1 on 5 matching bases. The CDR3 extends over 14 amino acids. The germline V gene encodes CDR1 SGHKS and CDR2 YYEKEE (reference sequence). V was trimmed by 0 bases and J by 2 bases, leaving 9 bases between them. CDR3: CASSLVSGTYEQYF. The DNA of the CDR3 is TGTGCCAGCAGCTTGGTTTCAGGGACCTACGAGCAGTACTTC.

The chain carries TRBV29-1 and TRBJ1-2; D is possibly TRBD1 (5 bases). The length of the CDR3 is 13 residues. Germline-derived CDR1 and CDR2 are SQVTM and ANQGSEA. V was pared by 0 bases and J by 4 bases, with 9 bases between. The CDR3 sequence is CSVEEGVLYGYTF. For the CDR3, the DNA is TGCAGCGTTGAAGAAGGGGTTCTCTATGGCTACACCTTC.

The CDR3 sequence is CASRETFQETQYF. The CDR3 DNA is TGTGCCAGCAGGGAGACCTTCCAAGAGACCCAGTACTTC. J is TRBJ2-5 and V is TRBV28; D is unclear. There are 13 residues in the CDR3. The germline CDR1 and CDR2 sequences are MDHEN and SYDVKM. Trimming took off 6 bases at V and 1 base at J, with 9 bases between the two ends.

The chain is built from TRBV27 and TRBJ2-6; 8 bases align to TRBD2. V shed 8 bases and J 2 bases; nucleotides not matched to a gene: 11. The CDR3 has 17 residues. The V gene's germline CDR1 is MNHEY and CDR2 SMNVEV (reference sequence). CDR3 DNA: TGTGCCAGCTCCCTCCGGGGGGGCAGGGCTGGGGCCAACGTCCTGACTTTC. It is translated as CASSLRGGRAGANVLTF.

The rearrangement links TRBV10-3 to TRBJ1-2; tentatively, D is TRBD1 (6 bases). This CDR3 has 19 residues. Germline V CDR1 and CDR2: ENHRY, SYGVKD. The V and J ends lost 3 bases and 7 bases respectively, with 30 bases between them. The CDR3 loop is CAISDPTIQGSSSYAGYTF. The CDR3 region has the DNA TGTGCCATCAGTGACCCCACAATACAGGGATCATCGAGCTACGCTGGCTACACCTTC.

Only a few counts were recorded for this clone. DNA for the CDR3: TGCGCCAGCAGCTTGGACGGGATAAGGGAAAAACTGTTTTTT. It specifies CASSLDGIREKLFF. The chain has TRBV5-1 and TRBJ1-4; D is unclear. Germline-derived CDR1 and CDR2 are SGHRS and YFSETQ. With 0 bases removed from V and 8 bases from J, the gap between germline ends came to 11 bases. The CDR3 consists of 14 residues.

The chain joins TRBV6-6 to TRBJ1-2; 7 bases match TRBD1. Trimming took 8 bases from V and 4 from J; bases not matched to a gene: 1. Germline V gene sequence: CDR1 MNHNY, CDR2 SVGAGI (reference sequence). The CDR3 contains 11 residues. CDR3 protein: CASWDSYGYTF. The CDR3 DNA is TGTGCCAGCTGGGACAGCTATGGCTACACCTTC.